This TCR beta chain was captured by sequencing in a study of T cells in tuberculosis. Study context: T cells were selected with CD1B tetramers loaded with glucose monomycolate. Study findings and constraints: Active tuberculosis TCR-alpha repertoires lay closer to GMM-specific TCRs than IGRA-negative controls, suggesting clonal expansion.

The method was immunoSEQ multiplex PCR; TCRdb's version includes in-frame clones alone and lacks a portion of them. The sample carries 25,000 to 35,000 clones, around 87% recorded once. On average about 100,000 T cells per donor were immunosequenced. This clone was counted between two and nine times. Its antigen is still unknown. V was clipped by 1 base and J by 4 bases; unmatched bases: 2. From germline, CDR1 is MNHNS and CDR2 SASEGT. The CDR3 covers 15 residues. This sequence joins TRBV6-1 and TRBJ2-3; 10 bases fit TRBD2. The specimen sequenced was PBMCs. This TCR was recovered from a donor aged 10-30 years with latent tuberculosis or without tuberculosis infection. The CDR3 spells CASSEVSGGADTQYF. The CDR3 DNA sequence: TGTGCCAGCAGTGAAGTAAGCGGGGGGGCAGATACGCAGTATTTT.